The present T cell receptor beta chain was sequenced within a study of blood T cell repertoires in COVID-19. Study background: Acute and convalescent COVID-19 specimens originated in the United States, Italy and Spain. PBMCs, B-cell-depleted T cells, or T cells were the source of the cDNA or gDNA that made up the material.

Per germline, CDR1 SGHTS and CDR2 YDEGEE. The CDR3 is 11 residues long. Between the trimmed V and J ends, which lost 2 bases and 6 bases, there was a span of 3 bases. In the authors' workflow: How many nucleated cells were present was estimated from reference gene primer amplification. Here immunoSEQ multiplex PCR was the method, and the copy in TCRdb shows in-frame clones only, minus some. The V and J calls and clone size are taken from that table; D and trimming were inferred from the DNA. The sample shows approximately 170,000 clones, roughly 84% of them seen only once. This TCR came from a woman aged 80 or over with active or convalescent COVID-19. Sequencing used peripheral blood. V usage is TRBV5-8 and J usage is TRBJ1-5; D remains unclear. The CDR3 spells CASSFRQPQHF. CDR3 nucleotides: TGTGCCAGCAGCTTTCGTCAGCCCCAGCATTTT.